One T cell receptor beta chain is described in this entry. This could be a read error, since a much larger clone is one nucleotide away. A read error is likely, as this CDR3 ends without the conserved phenylalanine or tryptophan. These data come from a study of T cells in Graves' hyperthyroidism and ophthalmopathy. Not enrolled were patients with uncontrolled infection, other autoimmune disease, pregnancy or lactation. Per germline, CDR1 ENHRY and CDR2 SYGVKD. CDR3 size: 13 residues. V was shortened by 8 bases and J by 0 bases, with 10 bases between the two germline ends. RNA transcripts served as the template for amplifying TCR beta CDR3 regions. Carried out on the TCR CDR3, a first-round RT-PCR used the HTBI primer set. TCRdb analysed the multiplex PCR reads with MiXCR anew, one entry per CDR3 protein. The table includes 800,000 or so distinct CDR3 sequences, 38% detected once.

The chain links TRBV10-3 to TRBJ1-1; D is undetermined. The source of this sequence is a man aged 18 to 35 with Graves' hyperthyroidism. Specimen: blood. CDR3 sequence (DNA): TGTGCCATCCGACGTGGTGTGAACACTGAAGCTTTCCTT. Its translation is CAIRRGVNTEAFL.